This TCR beta chain was identified in a study of T cell repertoires in cytomegalovirus infection. Findings and caveats of the study: Cumulated frequencies of public TCR beta families served to identify carriers of CMV plus the relevant HLA.

V was clipped by 5 bases and J by 4 bases, with 14 bases between them. The CDR3 runs 14 residues. Germline V gene data show CDR1 as MDHEN and CDR2 as SYDVKM. TCRdb redid the calling of the reads with MiXCR, one entry per CDR3 protein. This sample has 230,000 or so distinct CDR3 sequences, with 17% found just once. As for this clonotype: Its antigen remains unknown.

The source is a human donor in good health (CMV status not recorded). Some clones in this sample may be carry-over from other donors' samples. Input material: CD8+ T cells from PBMCs. The rearrangement uses TRBV28 and TRBJ1-1; tentative D call: TRBD1 (6 bases). Written as DNA, the CDR3 is TGTGCCAGCAGTCCCAGGGGTTCGATCACTGAAGCTTTCTTT. Residues: CASSPRGSITEAFF.